This T cell receptor beta chain was captured by sequencing in a study of cytomegalovirus exposure and HLA in healthy donors. Points on this clone: Its antigen is still unknown.

Findings and caveats of the study: In a later analysis, TCR beta V- and J-gene trimming was associated with a missense DCLRE1C variant.

The PCR was carried out with 60 Vbeta primers and 13 Jbeta primers. Some clones are missing from TCRdb's copy, which holds only in-frame ones; the method was immunoSEQ multiplex PCR. The sample lists 150,000 to 200,000 clones, about four fifths occurring once. Looked up from germline, CDR1 is LNHNV and CDR2 is YYDKDF (reference sequence). V shed 8 bases, J shed 7 bases, and the junction held 5 bases outside the gene matches. This CDR3 is built from 13 residues. The sequence came from a woman in her fifties or sixties in good health and CMV-seropositive. This chain uses TRBV15 with TRBJ2-2; 9 bases fit TRBD1. The specimen sequenced was PBMCs. This chain's CDR3 is CATWTGAGGELFF. The CDR3 DNA follows: TGTGCCACCTGGACAGGGGCCGGCGGGGAGCTGTTTTTT.